The 21 T cell receptor beta chains below all came from one sample that was sequenced in a study of control samples from healthy donors and cancer patients. Profiled with immunoSEQ multiplex PCR; TCRdb holds only in-frame clones, not every one. This repertoire shows roughly 86,000 clones, roughly 91% found once; its top ten account for 15% to 19%. Sequencing was carried out using blood. The receptor source for this set is a man between 25 and 39 years old in good health.

V gene TRBV7-2 combines with J gene TRBJ2-4; 7 bases agree with TRBD2. In germline, CDR1 is SGHTA, CDR2 FQGNSA. V lost 1 base and J lost 5; bases outside the gene matches: 5. The CDR3 has 15 residues. The CDR3 coding sequence is TGTGCCAGCAGCTTAGGATGGGGGGGTCAAAACATTCAGTACTTC. It codes for CASSLGWGGQNIQYF.

The V call is TRBV2, the J call TRBJ2-7; D possibly corresponds to TRBD1 (6 bases). Germline V lookup: CDR1 SNHLY, CDR2 FYNNEI. The ends were cut back, 7 bases at V and 0 bases at J, with 22 bases in the middle. The CDR3 is 17 amino acids. The DNA of the CDR3 is TGTGCCAGCACCGAGAGGGGGTTCGCCGGCAGCTCCTACGAGCAGTACTTC. It encodes CASTERGFAGSSYEQYF.

This clone showed up just once. The chain recombines TRBV5-1 with TRBJ2-7; D gene ambiguous. Trimming stripped 2 bases from V and 5 bases from J, with 8 bases between. This CDR3 has 12 amino acids. Germline values: CDR1 SGHRS, CDR2 YFSETQ. The chain's CDR3 is CASSFGEHEQYF. The CDR3 DNA sequence: TGCGCCAGCAGCTTTGGCGAACACGAGCAGTACTTC.

The CDR3 is CASNYARSSYNEQFF. Written as DNA, the CDR3 is TGCGCCAGCAACTACGCAAGATCCTCCTACAATGAGCAGTTCTTC. The gene calls are TRBV5-1 and TRBJ2-1; no reliable D call. The CDR3 covers 15 residues. With 6 bases removed from V and 0 bases from J, the gap between germline ends came to 13 bases. CDR1 SGHRS and CDR2 YFSETQ come from the germline V gene. Looking up the rest from reference TRBV5-1 and TRBJ2-1 gives the full variable domain: KAGVTQTPRYLIKTRGQQVTLSCSPISGHRSVSWYQQTPGQGLQFLFEYFSETQRNKGNFPGRFSGRQFSNSRSEMNVSTLELGDSALYLCASNYARSSYNEQFFGPGTRLTVL.

The genes are TRBV10-3 and TRBJ2-7, with 10 bases that match TRBD1. The CDR3 has 14 amino acids. Trimming removed 3 bases from V and 3 bases from J; junction bases left unmatched: 2. The V gene's germline CDR1 is ENHRY and CDR2 SYGVKD. CDR3 sequence (DNA): TGTGCCATCAGTGAAGGACAGGGGGGCTACGAGCAGTACTTC. This gives the protein CAISEGQGGYEQYF.

This clone turned up a few times. The rearrangement links TRBV7-3 to TRBJ2-3, with D unresolved. Germline V gene lookup returns CDR1 SGHTA and CDR2 FQGTGA. This CDR3 is built from 15 residues. V was clipped by 5 bases and J by 0 bases, with 12 bases between them. CDR3 sequence reads: CASSPSTASTDTQYF. The CDR3 bases are TGTGCCAGCAGCCCATCTACAGCTAGCACAGATACGCAGTATTTT.

This chain joins TRBV29-1 and TRBJ1-1, with D maybe TRBD1 (6 bases). Germline lookup yields CDR1 SQVTM and CDR2 ANQGSEA. Trimming shortened V by 4 bases and J by 0 bases, and 9 bases separated the two germline ends. The CDR3 runs to 13 residues. The CDR3 here is CSVAGTLNTEAFF. In DNA form, the CDR3 reads TGCAGCGTTGCCGGGACACTGAACACTGAAGCTTTCTTT. Combining the CDR3 with reference TRBV29-1 and TRBJ1-1 gives the whole variable domain SAVISQKPSRDICQRGTSLTIQCQVDSQVTMMFWYRQQPGQSLTLIATANQGSEATYESGFVIDKFPISRPNLTFSTLTVSNMSPEDSSIYLCSVAGTLNTEAFFGQGTRLTVV.

This clone was detected only a few times. The J gene is TRBJ1-3, the V gene TRBV28; D ambiguous. CDR1 and CDR2 from the germline V gene are MDHEN and SYDVKM. The CDR3 is made up of 17 amino acids. V dropped 2 bases and J dropped 0 bases, with 14 bases sitting between them. The CDR3, as DNA: TGTGCCAGCAGTTTAAGTCTGGGGTTTAGCTCTGGAAACACCATATATTTT. Protein: CASSLSLGFSSGNTIYF.

The chain links TRBV19 to TRBJ1-4; the D gene is possibly TRBD1 (6 bases). The V gene lost 8 bases and the J gene lost 6 bases, with 19 bases spanning the gap. This CDR3 spans 15 amino acids. CDR1 and CDR2 from the germline V gene are LNHDA and SQIVND (reference sequence). For the CDR3, the DNA is TGTGCCAGTTCCTCCCAAGGGGGGTTTGATGAAAAACTGTTTTTT. This codes for CASSSQGGFDEKLFF.

This chain links TRBV14 with TRBJ1-5; possible D gene TRBD1, 5 bases. Trimming cost V 6 bases and J 2 bases, with 14 bases left between them. Germline assignment: CDR1 SGHDN and CDR2 FVKESK. The CDR3 consists of 15 residues. This chain's CDR3 is CASRAPRGCNQPQHF. CDR3 nucleotide sequence: TGTGCCAGCAGGGCCCCGAGGGGTTGCAATCAGCCCCAGCATTTT.

The gene calls are TRBV9 and TRBJ2-7, with D possibly called TRBD1 or TRBD2 (5 bases each). The germline gives CDR1 SGDLS, CDR2 YYNGEE. V lost 0 bases, J lost 1 base, and 14 bases lay in between. The CDR3 consists of 16 residues. Here the CDR3 reads CASSVEGRRGSYEQYF. The CDR3 nucleotides are TGTGCCAGCAGCGTAGAGGGACGTAGAGGGTCCTACGAGCAGTACTTC. Supplemented by reference TRBV9 and TRBJ2-7, the full variable domain reads DSGVTQTPKHLITATGQRVTLRCSPRSGDLSVYWYQQSLDQGLQFLIQYYNGEERAKGNILERFSAQQFPDLHSELNLSSLELGDSALYFCASSVEGRRGSYEQYFGPGTRLTVT.

The CDR3 sequence is CASSQPGTSFSDTQYF. In nucleotides, the CDR3 is TGTGCCAGCAGCCAACCCGGGACTAGCTTTTCAGATACGCAGTATTTT. This chain connects TRBV14 to TRBJ2-3, with 9 bases identical to TRBD2. Germline V gives CDR1 SGHDN, CDR2 FVKESK. The ends lost 2 bases at V and 4 bases at J; junction bases unmatched: 7. The CDR3 is 16 residues long.

The table lists this clone with a few counts. The chain couples TRBV6-6 to TRBJ2-4; 7 bases align to TRBD1. V was clipped by 4 bases and J by 0 bases; unmatched bases: 3. Germline CDR1 MNHNY, CDR2 SVGAGI (reference sequence). CDR3 length: 15 residues. CDR3 protein: CASSSGQRAKNIQYF. CDR3 sequence (DNA): TGTGCCAGCAGTTCGGGACAGAGAGCCAAAAACATTCAGTACTTC.

DNA of the CDR3: TGTGCCAGCAGCTTACAAGGAGCAGATACGCAGTATTTT. It codes for CASSLQGADTQYF. This chain joins TRBV13 and TRBJ2-3; the D is unclear. Germline loops: CDR1 PRHDT, CDR2 FYEKMQ (reference sequence). V dropped 2 bases and J dropped 4 bases, with 7 bases sitting between them. The CDR3 extends over 13 amino acids.

This rearrangement joins TRBV30 to TRBJ1-6; no clear D gene. From germline, CDR1 is GTSNPN and CDR2 SVGIG (reference sequence). The CDR3 has 13 amino acids. V was cut by 3 bases and J by 8 bases, with 11 bases left in between. CDR3 sequence reads: CAWRVRVDSPLHF. In nucleotides, the CDR3 is TGTGCCTGGAGGGTCCGCGTAGATTCACCCCTCCACTTT.

This rearrangement joins TRBV10-2 to TRBJ2-7; tentatively, D is TRBD1 (7 bases). The CDR3 spans 13 residues. From germline, CDR1 is WSHSY and CDR2 SAAADI. The V end was cut by 6 bases, the J end by 6 bases, with 15 bases between. The CDR3 nucleotides read TGCGCCAGCAGCCTCAGGGGGGTCGGCGAGCAGTACTTC. It encodes CASSLRGVGEQYF.

The J gene is TRBJ2-1, the V gene TRBV11-3; D is uncertain. The CDR3 has 12 amino acids. Per germline, CDR1 SGHNT and CDR2 YENEEA. V was clipped by 6 bases and J by 9 bases, with 12 bases between them. The CDR3 here is CASSAVGSEQFF. The CDR3 coding sequence is TGTGCCAGCAGTGCCGTGGGTAGTGAGCAGTTCTTC.

The chain links TRBV18 to TRBJ1-1; no clear D gene. The CDR3 spans 16 residues. V shed 3 bases and J shed 4 bases, with 18 bases lying between them. Germline assignment: CDR1 KGHSH and CDR2 LQKENI. The CDR3 protein is CASSPSERRLGTEAFF. The CDR3, as DNA: TGTGCCAGCTCACCTAGCGAAAGGCGCTTGGGCACTGAAGCTTTCTTT.

The chain carries TRBV2 and TRBJ2-5; tentatively, D is TRBD1 (5 bases). Trimming removed 4 bases at V and 5 bases at J, with 17 bases between. CDR1 SNHLY and CDR2 FYNNEI come from the germline V gene. This CDR3 has 15 residues. The CDR3 is CASSVGAGGRETQYF. CDR3 DNA: TGTGCCAGCAGTGTAGGGGCTGGCGGACGGGAGACCCAGTACTTC.

The chain recombines TRBV4-3 with TRBJ1-1; D is ambiguous. V lost 0 bases to trimming and J lost 3 bases, with 5 bases between them. Germline CDR1 reads LGHNA; CDR2 reads YSLEER. The length of the CDR3 is 13 residues. In DNA, the CDR3 is TGCGCCAGCAGCCAAGACGCCCACACTGAAGCTTTCTTT. It encodes CASSQDAHTEAFF.

The chain carries TRBV9 and TRBJ2-7; D is uncertain. The CDR3 consists of 13 residues. V was trimmed by 0 bases and J by 0 bases, leaving 4 bases between them. Germline CDR1 and CDR2: SGDLS and YYNGEE. The CDR3 DNA follows: TGTGCCAGCAGCGTAGAGAGCTCCTACGAGCAGTACTTC. Protein product: CASSVESSYEQYF.